The clone carrying this TCR beta chain was recorded a few times. The target antigen is unknown. The CDR3 has 13 amino acids. V was clipped by 4 bases and J by 2 bases, with 6 bases between them. The germline V gene has CDR1 SNHLY and CDR2 FYNNEI. The source material, RNA transcripts, was used to amplify TCR beta CDR3 regions. Researchers ran a first-round RT-PCR on the TCR CDR3 using the HTBI primer set. TCRdb called the multiplex PCR reads again in MiXCR, with one record for every CDR3 protein. The sample has hundreds of thousands of distinct CDR3 sequences; less than 25% are singletons. Together with thyroid ultrasound, orbital computed tomography, serum thyroxine and TRAb, clinical symptoms were used for diagnoses. These data belong to a study of T cells in Graves' hyperthyroidism and ophthalmopathy. Regarding the study as a whole: Among clonotypes expanded in thyroid above 0.001, most were also found in blood.

The sample was blood. The V gene is TRBV2, the J gene TRBJ1-3; D remains ambiguous. This receptor was taken from a man aged 25-45 years with Graves' ophthalmopathy. The CDR3 sequence: CASSGVTGNTIYF. The CDR3 DNA follows: TGTGCCAGCAGTGGAGTGACTGGAAACACCATATATTTT.